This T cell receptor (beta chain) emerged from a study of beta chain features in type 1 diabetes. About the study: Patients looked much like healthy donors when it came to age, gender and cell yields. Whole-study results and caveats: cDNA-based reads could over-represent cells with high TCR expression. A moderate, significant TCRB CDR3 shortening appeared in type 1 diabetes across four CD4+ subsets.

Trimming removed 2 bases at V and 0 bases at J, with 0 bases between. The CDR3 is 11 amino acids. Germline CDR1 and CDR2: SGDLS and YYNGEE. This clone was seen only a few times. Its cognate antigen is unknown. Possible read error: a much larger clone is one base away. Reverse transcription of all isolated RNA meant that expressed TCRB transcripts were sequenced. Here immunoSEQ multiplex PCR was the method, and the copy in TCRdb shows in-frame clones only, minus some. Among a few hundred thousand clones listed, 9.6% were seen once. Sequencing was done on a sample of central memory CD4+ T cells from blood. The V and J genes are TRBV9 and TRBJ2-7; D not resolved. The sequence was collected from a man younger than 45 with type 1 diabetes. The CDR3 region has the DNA TGTGCCAGCAGCGTCTCCTACGAGCAGTACTTC. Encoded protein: CASSVSYEQYF.